The sequence of this T cell receptor beta chain was determined in a study of control samples from healthy donors and cancer patients. Germline V CDR1 and CDR2: SNHLY, FYNNEI. The ends lost 8 bases at V and 3 bases at J; junction bases unmatched: 12. The CDR3 contains 16 residues. Measured with immunoSEQ multiplex PCR; TCRdb has only the in-frame clones, and not every one. The sample yields over 150,000 clones, about 91% seen once. This receptor was taken from a woman between 40 and 55 years old in good health. This chain joins TRBV2 and TRBJ2-7, with TRBD2 matching 11 bases. Sequenced input: blood. The DNA for the CDR3 is TGTGCCAGCTTGGGGACGACTAGCGGGGAGCTCTACGAGCAGTACTTC. Encoded protein: CASLGTTSGELYEQYF.